This T cell receptor beta chain originates from a study of PD-1 blockade in mismatch repair-deficient tumors. As for the study in general: Patients had eleven to twelve mismatch repair-deficient cancer types and were previously treated and progressing.

Broader study findings: Tumor-resident clones, often undetectable pretreatment in blood, expanded then contracted after pembrolizumab.

Assay: immunoSEQ multiplex PCR; the TCRdb copy retains only in-frame clones and omits some. This table has about 66,000 clones, 78% appearing once. As for this clone: Its antigen is unidentified.

All patients were mismatch repair deficient, assessed by either PCR or immunohistochemistry. The length of the CDR3 is 14 residues. V trimming: 5 bases; J trimming: 1 base; junction bases outside the gene matches: 4. Per the germline V gene, CDR1 is SGHNT and CDR2 is YYREEE (reference sequence). This clonotype originated in an adult with mismatch repair-deficient cancer. This specimen was peripheral blood, taken 2 weeks after starting pembrolizumab. The V and J genes are TRBV5-4 and TRBJ2-5; 8 nucleotides line up with TRBD1. Here the CDR3 DNA reads TGTGCCAGCAGTCAAGGACAGGGCCAAGAGACCCAGTACTTC. The encoded protein is CASSQGQGQETQYF.